This T cell receptor (beta chain) was sequenced during a study of cytomegalovirus exposure and HLA in healthy donors. The overall study: Counted in an early data release were about 85 million unique TCRs from HLA-typed donors. Genotyping of more than 300 donors showed that about 84% belonged to the Caucasian-associated ancestry cluster. General study results and limits: It was 164 TCR beta chains that were listed as cytomegalovirus-associated.

This cohort consisted of healthy bone marrow donors. The V gene end was trimmed by 5 bases and the J gene end by 0 bases; junction bases not matched to a gene: 7. Germline lookup yields CDR1 MNHNS and CDR2 SASEGT. This CDR3 has 15 amino acids. On this clone itself: Its antigen is undetermined.

The PCR ran on 60 Vbeta and 13 Jbeta primers. Libraries were prepared by immunoSEQ multiplex PCR; TCRdb keeps only in-frame clonotypes and omits some of them. The sample lists some 98,000 clones, around 75% seen once, with 9.5% to 12% in the top ten. The sequencing sample was made of PBMCs. The sequence derives from a man aged 18-30 years in good health and CMV-seropositive. This chain links TRBV6-1 with TRBJ2-7; 7 nucleotides line up with TRBD1. The CDR3 reads CASSIRDSSSYEQYF. The CDR3 nucleotides are TGTGCCAGCAGTATCCGGGACAGTTCCTCCTACGAGCAGTACTTC.